Described below is a single T cell receptor (beta chain) sequence and its context. Antigen: not known. Genomic DNA for unsorted samples, which was extracted with the QIAamp DNA Blood Mini kit, came from around 86 million PBMCs. This CDR3 has 17 residues. Per the germline V gene, CDR1 is MDHEN and CDR2 is SYDVKM. Germline trimming cut 5 bases from V and 3 bases from J; bases unmatched to any gene: 13. The data derive from a study of shared clonotypes between healthy human individuals. At the deep level, the assay was run. It was across several immunoSEQ plates that each subset's genomic DNA was evenly split. Some clones are missing from TCRdb's copy, which holds only in-frame ones; the method was immunoSEQ multiplex PCR. The data contain roughly 500,000 clones, 79% of them seen just once; the ten biggest clones take up 10% to 15%. Findings of the study overall: The authors expected sequencing depth to affect clonotype sharing among donors.

The chain carries TRBV28 and TRBJ2-4; 7 bases line up with TRBD1. This clonotype was sampled from a middle-aged woman in good health. Some clones in this sample may be carry-over from other donors' samples. Sequenced sample: PBMCs. The CDR3 is CASSLVTGKFLKNIQYF. CDR3 in DNA: TGTGCCAGCAGTCTGGTGACAGGGAAGTTTCTCAAAAACATTCAGTACTTC.